What follows are 3 T cell receptor beta chains derived from one specimen sequenced in a study of metastatic and nonmetastatic thyroid tumors. TCRdb re-called the PCR reads through MiXCR. Of some 90,000 clones listed, around 7.8% are singletons. Patients had received no treatment of any kind before thyroid surgery. Material: blood. The receptors here all came from a female donor with papillary thyroid cancer or a benign thyroid nodule (not recorded which). Some clones in this sample may be carry-over from other donors' samples.

The sample holds many counts of this clone. The chain couples TRBV7-9 to TRBJ2-7; no clear D gene. V was pared by 5 bases and J by 0 bases, with 11 bases between. There are 14 residues in the CDR3. Germline loops: CDR1 SEHNR, CDR2 FQNEAQ (reference sequence). CDR3 in amino acids: CASSTLSISYEQYF. The CDR3 region has the DNA TGTGCCAGCAGCACATTATCGATCTCCTACGAGCAGTACTTC. Complete variable domain (other parts from reference TRBV7-9 and TRBJ2-7): DTGVSQNPRHKITKRGQNVTFRCDPISEHNRLYWYRQTLGQGPEFLTYFQNEAQLEKSRLLSDRFSAERPKGSFSTLEIQRTEQGDSAMYLCASSTLSISYEQYFGPGTRLTVT.

This rearrangement joins TRBV5-5 to TRBJ2-5; a weak D match, TRBD1 (6 bases). Between the trimmed V and J ends, which lost 4 bases and 4 bases, there was a span of 11 bases. This CDR3 has 13 residues. Germline CDR1 reads SGHKS; CDR2 reads YYEKEE (reference sequence). The CDR3 DNA reads as TGTGCCAGCAGCCTACAGGGACGAGAGACCCAGTACTTC. As protein: CASSLQGRETQYF.

This clone was seen only a few times. This chain joins TRBV3-1 and TRBJ1-2; D gene uncertain. Trimming stripped 0 bases from V and 0 bases from J, with 14 bases between. The germline V gene has CDR1 LGHDT and CDR2 YNNKEL (reference sequence). The length of the CDR3 is 17 residues. In nucleotides, the CDR3 is TGTGCCAGCAGCCAAGACTCCTTAAGGTCGGCTAACTATGGCTACACCTTC. This sequence encodes CASSQDSLRSANYGYTF.